These T cell receptor beta chains were read from a single sample in a study of CD8 T cells in Susac syndrome. TCRdb analysed the immunoSEQ multiplex PCR reads with MiXCR anew, one entry per CDR3 protein. The sample holds some 130,000 distinct CDR3 sequences, 95% seen once. Sequencing used CD8+ T cells from PBMCs. These TCRs come from a human donor with Susac syndrome. CDR3s include the opening cysteine and the closing phenylalanine or tryptophan. Fields, in order: CDR3 DNA, CDR3 protein, J gene, D gene, clone size, V gene. D genes are given only for firm matches. Rows may omit the clone size; those that give it use once, few, many or a size class.

TGTGCCAGCAGTGCGGTGGCGGCCGCCTTCCACGAGCAGTACTTC | CASSAVAAAFHEQYF | TRBJ2-7 | - | - | TRBV27
TGTGCCAGCAGCTTAAGCATGCCAGGGGGGAACAATGAGCAGTTCTTC | CASSLSMPGGNNEQFF | TRBJ2-1 | - | - | TRBV7-9
TGTGCCAGCAGCCAACCGGGACAGGGGGACACTGAAGCTTTCTTT | CASSQPGQGDTEAFF | TRBJ1-1 | TRBD1 | - | TRBV14
TGTGCCAGCAGTGATGACAGGGGAGGTCCCTACAATGAGCAGTTCTTC | CASSDDRGGPYNEQFF | TRBJ2-1 | TRBD1 | - | TRBV9
TGCGCCAGCAGCCAAGGGCTTAGAACTGAAGCTTTCTTT | CASSQGLRTEAFF | TRBJ1-1 | - | - | TRBV4-1
TGTGCTAGTGGCCTGGCCCGAGTGCCCCAGCATTTT | CASGLARVPQHF | TRBJ1-5 | - | - | TRBV12-5
TGTGCCAGCGGCAGGTATAGCGGGAGCGGTTCGTACGAGCAGTACTTC | CASGRYSGSGSYEQYF | TRBJ2-7 | TRBD2 | - | TRBV2
TGTGCCACCAGCAGCGACGTTAAGAACACCGGGGAGCTGTTTTTT | CATSSDVKNTGELFF | TRBJ2-2 | - | - | TRBV15
TGTGCCAGCAGCTTAAGGGTCAGGAACACTGAAGCTTTCTTT | CASSLRVRNTEAFF | TRBJ1-1 | - | - | TRBV11-2
TGTGCCAGCACTGGAGGCTACACCTTC | CASTGGYTF | TRBJ1-2 | - | - | TRBV27
TGTGCCAGCAGTTACCCGGGACTAGGCAATGAGCAGTTCTTC | CASSYPGLGNEQFF | TRBJ2-1 | TRBD2 | - | TRBV6-5
TGTGCCAGCATTAGTGGAGAGACCCAGTACTTC | CASISGETQYF | TRBJ2-5 | - | - | TRBV6-5
TGTGCCAGCGGGAGGGTCGCCTACAATGAGCAGTTCTTC | CASGRVAYNEQFF | TRBJ2-1 | TRBD2 | - | TRBV6-6
TGTGCCAGCAGTGAGGACATCATCCGCGGCTACACCTTC | CASSEDIIRGYTF | TRBJ1-2 | - | - | TRBV6-5
TGTGCCAGCAGCCACCAACAGGAGTCCCGTGGGGCCAACGTCCTGACTTTC | CASSHQQESRGANVLTF | TRBJ2-6 | - | - | TRBV7-8
TGTGCCAGCAGCCAAAGGACAGACGCCTATGGCTACACCTTC | CASSQRTDAYGYTF | TRBJ1-2 | - | once | TRBV3-1
TGTGCCAGCAGCGCCTGGGACAGGGACACAGATACGCAGTATTTT | CASSAWDRDTDTQYF | TRBJ2-3 | TRBD1 | - | TRBV9
TGCAGCGTTAAAGGACAGGGGGCATCCTACGAGCAGTACTTC | CSVKGQGASYEQYF | TRBJ2-7 | TRBD1 | - | TRBV29-1
TGCGCCAGCAGCCAAATCCTGGGGTCGACCTACGAGCAGTACTTC | CASSQILGSTYEQYF | TRBJ2-7 | - | - | TRBV4-1
TGCAGTGCCTTCCTTATAGGTATGACTGAAGCTTTCTTT | CSAFLIGMTEAFF | TRBJ1-1 | - | - | TRBV20-1
TGTGCCAGCAGTATGACAGGGGGCGTAACTGAAGCTTTCTTT | CASSMTGGVTEAFF | TRBJ1-1 | TRBD1 | - | TRBV28
TGTGCCAGTAGTATCGTGGCTAGTTATAACAATGAGCAGTTCTTC | CASSIVASYNNEQFF | TRBJ2-1 | - | - | TRBV19
TGCGCCAGCAGCACGGGCTTGGTTAACACCGGGGAGCTGTTTTTT | CASSTGLVNTGELFF | TRBJ2-2 | - | - | TRBV4-1
TGTGCCAGCAGTTACTCGAGTCCGGAAAAACTGTTTTTT | CASSYSSPEKLFF | TRBJ1-4 | - | - | TRBV6-6
TGCAGTGCTAGAGATCGGGGCGGGAGTGTTTACGAGCAGTACTTC | CSARDRGGSVYEQYF | TRBJ2-7 | TRBD2 | - | TRBV20-1
TGTGCCAGCTCAGAGGCGGGAGGGAGTTACGAGCAGTACTTC | CASSEAGGSYEQYF | TRBJ2-7 | TRBD2 | once | TRBV18
TGCGCCAGCAGCCCCCGGGACTGGAACTACGAGCAGTACTTC | CASSPRDWNYEQYF | TRBJ2-7 | - | - | TRBV5-1
TGTGCCAGCAGTTACTCGCTGTTACCTAACTATGGCTACACCTTC | CASSYSLLPNYGYTF | TRBJ1-2 | - | - | TRBV6-6
TGCAGTGTCTCCCACAGAGGTTACGAGCAGTACTTC | CSVSHRGYEQYF | TRBJ2-7 | - | - | TRBV29-1